This T cell receptor beta chain was sequenced in a study of regulatory T cells in long-lasting Graves disease. Across the study: For a period under 3 months, newly diagnosed Graves' patients had taken antithyroid drugs.

Broader study findings: Segments TRBV28, TRBJ1-2 and TRBJ2-5 showed preferential usage in persistent disease.

As to time point: newly diagnosed GD, antithyroid drugs for less than 3 months. RNA isolated from PBMCs was used to make the TCR library. This clonotype was picked up many times. Its antigen is undetermined. Relying on iRepertoire HTBI primers and Arm-PCR of CDR3 regions, the team built TCR beta libraries. TCRdb re-analysed the multiplex PCR reads in MiXCR, keeping a single row per CDR3 protein. The sample includes roughly 400,000 distinct CDR3 sequences, 15% of them seen just once. V gave up 6 bases and J gave up 4 bases, with 10 bases separating them. The CDR3 sequence is 12 residues long. Germline V CDR1 and CDR2: SGHRS, YFSETQ. These data also formed part of another study, on T cells in Graves' hyperthyroidism and ophthalmopathy.

The source was peripheral blood mononuclear cells (PBMCs), collected at new diagnosis, from a patient treated with antithyroid drugs. The TCR was taken from a woman between 40 and 50 years old with Graves disease. The chain carries TRBV5-1 and TRBJ2-5; D unresolved. CDR3 in amino acids: CASTPDLETQYF. CDR3 bases: TGCGCCAGCACGCCGGATCTAGAGACCCAGTACTTC.